This entry lists 9 T cell receptor beta chains sequenced from one sample in a study of control samples from healthy donors and cancer patients. This table comes from immunoSEQ multiplex PCR, and its TCRdb copy is limited to in-frame clones, with some not included. Counted here are about 150,000 clones, 92% occurring once; the ten biggest clones make up 0.68%. Sample: blood. These receptors came from a woman aged 25 to 39 in good health.

This chain uses TRBV5-1 with TRBJ2-1; no clear D. The germline V gene encodes CDR1 SGHRS and CDR2 YFSETQ. V was cut by 0 bases and J by 4 bases, with 11 bases left in between. This CDR3 has 15 residues. DNA of the CDR3: TGCGCCAGCAGCTTGGTCCCAGACGGATACAATGAGCAGTTCTTC. Its translation: CASSLVPDGYNEQFF.

The V gene is TRBV5-8, the J gene TRBJ2-3; D gene ambiguous. Looked up from germline, CDR1 is SGHTS and CDR2 is YDEGEE. This CDR3 region has 17 residues. V was cut by 7 bases and J by 0 bases, with 21 bases left in between. As DNA, the CDR3 is TGTGCCAGCCCCCTCCATAGGGCCGCCTTTAGCACAGATACGCAGTATTTT. Translation: CASPLHRAAFSTDTQYF.

This sequence joins TRBV3-1 (or the pseudogene TRBV3-2) and TRBJ1-6; D is unresolved. Deletions cut 2 bases from V and 2 bases from J, with 7 bases between. The CDR3 spans 15 residues. Germline values: CDR1 LGHDT, CDR2 YNNKEL (reference sequence). Here the CDR3 DNA reads TGTGCCAGCAGCCAAAGGCAGGCCTATAATTCACCCCTCCACTTT. Protein product: CASSQRQAYNSPLHF.

The V gene is TRBV2, the J gene TRBJ1-2; 10 bases fit TRBD1. The germline V gene encodes CDR1 SNHLY and CDR2 FYNNEI. This CDR3 has 13 residues. Trimming took 6 bases from V and 6 from J; bases not matched to a gene: 4. Here the CDR3 reads CASRGQGSHGYTF. CDR3 nucleotide sequence: TGTGCCAGCAGGGGACAGGGGTCCCATGGCTACACCTTC.

J is TRBJ2-7 and V is TRBV19; D is unclear. The CDR3 extends over 12 amino acids. The V end was cut by 3 bases, the J end by 5 bases, with 8 bases between. Germline CDR1 LNHDA, CDR2 SQIVND (reference sequence). The CDR3 reads CASSMVGHEQYF. The CDR3 DNA reads as TGTGCCAGTAGTATGGTAGGGCACGAGCAGTACTTC. The whole variable domain, filled in from reference TRBV19 and TRBJ2-7, reads DGGITQSPKYLFRKEGQNVTLSCEQNLNHDAMYWYRQDPGQGLRLIYYSQIVNDFQKGDIAEGYSVSREKKESFPLTVTSAQKNPTAFYLCASSMVGHEQYFGPGTRLTVT.

The rearrangement joins TRBV7-2 to TRBJ1-5; D not certain. The V gene lost 3 bases and the J gene lost 4 bases, with 7 bases spanning the gap. The germline V gene has CDR1 SGHTA and CDR2 FQGNSA. The CDR3 runs 13 residues. The CDR3 DNA follows: TGTGCCAGCAGCTTTGACACAAATCAGCCCCAGCATTTT. Its translation: CASSFDTNQPQHF.

This chain links TRBV7-8 with TRBJ2-1, with a tentative D call TRBD1 (5 bases). The CDR3 totals 15 residues. Germline V CDR1 and CDR2: SGHVS, FQNEAQ. V shed 1 base and J shed 4 bases, with 11 bases lying between them. CDR3 bases: TGTGCCAGCAGCTTAGAGTGGGGCCCTTACAATGAGCAGTTCTTC. Translating gives CASSLEWGPYNEQFF.

This clone was detected only a few times. This chain joins TRBV29-1 and TRBJ1-3; no clear D gene. V was pared by 7 bases and J by 4 bases, with 8 bases between. CDR3 length: 11 residues. Germline lookup yields CDR1 SQVTM and CDR2 ANQGSEA. The CDR3 protein is CSGSHGNTIYF. The CDR3 bases are TGCAGCGGCAGTCACGGAAACACCATATATTTT.

This chain links TRBV6-2 or TRBV6-3 with TRBJ2-4, with 10 bases fitting TRBD2. The junction had 4 bases not matched to a gene; V was cut back by 5 bases and J by 3 bases. CDR3 length: 15 amino acids. CDR1 and CDR2 from the germline V gene are MNHEY and SVGEGT. The CDR3 here is CASSLGLASKNIQYF. CDR3 in DNA: TGTGCCAGCAGTCTGGGACTAGCGAGCAAAAACATTCAGTACTTC.